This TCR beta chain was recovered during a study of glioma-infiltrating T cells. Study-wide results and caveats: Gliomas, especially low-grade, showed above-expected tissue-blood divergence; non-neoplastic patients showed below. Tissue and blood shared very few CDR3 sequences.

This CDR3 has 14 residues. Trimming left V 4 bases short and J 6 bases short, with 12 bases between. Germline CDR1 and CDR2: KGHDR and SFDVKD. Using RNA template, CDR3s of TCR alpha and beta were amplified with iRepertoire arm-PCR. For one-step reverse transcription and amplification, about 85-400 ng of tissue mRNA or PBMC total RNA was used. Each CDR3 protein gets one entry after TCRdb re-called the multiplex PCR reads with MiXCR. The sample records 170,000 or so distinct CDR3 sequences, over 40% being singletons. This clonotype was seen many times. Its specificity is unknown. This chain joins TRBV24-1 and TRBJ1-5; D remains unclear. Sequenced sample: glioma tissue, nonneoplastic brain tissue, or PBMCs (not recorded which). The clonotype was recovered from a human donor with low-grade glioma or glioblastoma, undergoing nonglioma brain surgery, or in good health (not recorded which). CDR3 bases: TGTGCCACCAGTGACCCGTCCCGACGTCAGCCCCAGCATTTT. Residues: CATSDPSRRQPQHF.